This T cell receptor (beta chain) was captured by sequencing in a study of OX40 agonist ivuxolimab in advanced cancers. A word on this clone: What it recognizes is unknown.

Cycle 7 day 1, cycle 4 day 1, and baseline were the timepoints at which blood was sampled. The study's findings and limits: At 0.1 to 3.0 mg/kg, CD4+ and CD8+ blood T cells expanded clonally by week 6. The authors also found low normalized T-cell clonal expansion in some nonresponders. Still undetermined is the antigen specificity of the expanded peripheral T cells.

Germline values: CDR1 LNHDA, CDR2 SQIVND (reference sequence). V was pared by 7 bases and J by 0 bases, with 9 bases between. The CDR3 is 14 residues long. TCRdb keeps only in-frame clones here, not all; method: immunoSEQ multiplex PCR. The sample lists some 52,000 clones; roughly 92% were seen once. The material was CD4+ or CD8+ T cells sorted from blood, obtained in a trial of the OX40 agonist ivuxolimab. The rearrangement links TRBV19 to TRBJ2-2; D might be TRBD2 (6 bases). The receptor was isolated from an adult with an advanced solid tumor such as melanoma, head and neck, liver or kidney cancer. The CDR3 sequence: CASTGTSNTGELFF. In DNA, the CDR3 is TGTGCCAGTACCGGGACTTCGAACACCGGGGAGCTGTTTTTT.